The sequence of this T cell receptor beta chain was determined in a study of vaccination and CD4 T cells after COVID-19 (dated 2022 in TCRdb). Turning to the overall study: The convalescent cohort comprised six males and four females, including two Hispanic individuals, seven Caucasians, two Asians and one multiracial person. Participants received two doses of either the Pfizer-BioNTech BNT162b2 vaccine (n=8) or the Moderna mRNA-1273 vaccine (n=2). Post-COVID blood samples from convalescent patients were collected a median of roughly 100 days after diagnosis, with a range of roughly 30 to 170 days. The time from the second vaccine dose to post-vaccine blood sampling had a median of 72 days and ranged from about 14 to 241 days. Overlapping spike peptide pools from SARS-CoV-2 and from the common cold coronaviruses HCoV-NL63, HCoV-OC43 and HCoV-229E were used as culture stimuli. As controls, cultures received a CEFX viral epitope pool (the positive control), an HIV-1 Nef peptide pool (the negative control), or no peptide at all. In over 8 COVID-19 convalescent patients and a handful of infection-naive healthy vaccine recipients, the spike-specific CD4+ TCR repertoire before mRNA vaccination was compared with the repertoire after mRNA vaccination. Overall results and qualifications from the work: Only a relatively small number of convalescent patients were included in the study, and early timepoints following natural infection were not analyzed. Of the vaccine-specific clones found in convalescent patients, nearly all (304 of 307) were mono-reactive for SARS-CoV-2 spike instead of being cross-reactive with common cold coronaviruses. In convalescent patients, a median roughly 83% of post-vaccine SARS-CoV-2-reactive clones were detected only after vaccination, and vaccine-specific priming was suggested by this finding. The median number of SARS-CoV-2-reactive clonotypes rose from 21 after infection to roughly 38 after vaccination, but the change was not significant.

Notes on this clonotype: The specificity of this receptor is unknown. No quality values exist for individual bases; no much larger clone is one base distant.

The trim is 5 bases for V and 5 bases for J, with a gap of 10 bases between the germline ends. The germline V gene encodes CDR1 DFQATT and CDR2 SNEGSKA (reference sequence). Counted from cysteine to phenylalanine, this CDR3 has 12 amino acids. The entry retains the CDR3 DNA only, 36 bases that are in frame from base 1. Library method: PCR. At the Johns Hopkins FTIC core, DNA from the cultured CD4+ T cells underwent TCR sequencing with the Oncomine TCR Beta short-read assay. The QIAamp micro DNA kit was used to extract genomic DNA from the cultured CD4+ T cells. Oncomine TCR Beta libraries from cultured CD4+ T cells were pooled using unique dual indexes and sequenced on an Illumina iSeq 100. The original methods were these. Non-productive sequences were removed, and CDR3s not starting with C, not ending with F or W, or shorter than 7 amino acids were discarded. Antigen-specific clonotypes were identified using the MANAFEST web application through comparison of peptide-stimulated wells with reference and other culture wells. An FDR below 0.05, an odds ratio above 5, and a productive frequency above 0.1% in at least two of three replicate wells were required for clones to be considered positive. Clonotypes that were significantly expanded in both SARS-CoV-2 spike wells and at least one common cold coronavirus spike condition were defined as cross-reactive. Levenshtein distances (stringdist) and unrooted phylogenetic trees (ape) in R version 3.6.1 were used to assess CDR3 homology. Through fastp at Q25 and MiXCR, TCRdb rebuilt clones from the public reads, retaining in-frame beta chains. Identical CDR3 proteins give one entry, which carries the most common genes and DNA. TCRdb's processing, not the authors', yielded these V and J calls. This sample comprises 20,000 to 25,000 distinct CDR3 sequences, around 62% of them detected only once. The ten top clones hold 23% of the sample.

What the treatment or condition label conveys for this sample: roughly ten-day PBMC culture with coronavirus spike peptide pools or control peptides (ViraFEST assay). The ViraFEST assay was used in the study, in which antigen-specific T cells were expanded with peptide pools and expanded clonotypes were subsequently identified by TCR sequencing. Negative nucleocapsid antibody tests taken both before and after vaccination confirmed that the healthy vaccine recipients had no prior SARS-CoV-2 infection. Fewer than 2.5 million PBMCs per well were cultured in IMDM with approximately 5% human AB serum and 8.5 to 10 IU/ml IL-2, plus 10 ug/ml peptide pools. Half of the culture medium was replaced with fresh IL-2-containing medium on days 3 and 7. After ten to eleven days of culture, CD4+ T cells were isolated by negative selection using the EasySep CD4+ T cell isolation kit. PBMCs were separated from whole blood using Ficoll-Paque Plus gradient centrifugation and then either used fresh or cryopreserved at -140C. Triplicate wells were generally used for each culture condition.

The clonotype comes from a human donor who received a COVID-19 vaccine. Sequenced here: CD4+ T cells from blood, cultured in vitro, sampled before SARS-CoV-2 vaccination. Here the chain combines TRBV20-1 and TRBJ2-4; confidence is insufficient to name the D gene. This receptor carries the CDR3 CSAPHQENIQYF. The DNA is TGCAGTGCTCCTCACCAAGAAAACATTCAGTACTTC.